The 26 T cell receptor beta chains in this list originate from one sample, sequenced in a study of T-cell memory formation after mild COVID-19. TCRdb re-called the 5' RACE reads with MiXCR, one entry per CDR3 protein. Seen here are about 350,000 distinct CDR3 sequences, roughly 13% observed once, and the top ten hold about a fifth. Sequenced material: PBMCs or a T cell subset sorted from them (not recorded which). All receptors derive from a man in his late teens or twenties who had mild COVID-19 (a few samples of this study predate the infection). Cell type and time point are not known.

The chain couples TRBV24-1 to TRBJ2-3, with 10 positions matching TRBD2. The length of the CDR3 is 16 residues. From germline, CDR1 is KGHDR and CDR2 SFDVKD. V gave up 3 bases and J gave up 4 bases; unmatched junction bases: 6. In DNA, the CDR3 is TGTGCCACCAGTGATGTCAGCGGGGGGGCCGCAGATACGCAGTATTTT. It encodes CATSDVSGGAADTQYF.

This clonotype was counted only a few times. V usage is TRBV2 and J usage is TRBJ2-4; weak D call: TRBD2 (6 bases). From germline, CDR1 is SNHLY and CDR2 FYNNEI. This CDR3 has 15 residues. V lost 7 bases and J 0 bases, leaving 13 bases between the germline ends. CDR3 in DNA: TGTGCCAGCACCGGACTGGGACTAGCCAAAAACATTCAGTACTTC. Encoded protein: CASTGLGLAKNIQYF.

In this sample, this clonotype turned up a few times. The V gene is TRBV27, the J gene TRBJ2-5, with D maybe TRBD1 (6 bases). Looked up from germline, CDR1 is MNHEY and CDR2 is SMNVEV (reference sequence). This CDR3 region has 14 residues. The V end was cut by 0 bases, the J end by 4 bases, with 9 bases between. CDR3 amino acids: CASSLSGQIETQYF. Written as DNA, the CDR3 is TGTGCCAGCAGTTTATCTGGACAGATAGAGACCCAGTACTTC.

The chain carries TRBV20-1 and TRBJ2-4, with TRBD1 as a possible D gene (7 bases). The CDR3 extends over 15 amino acids. Per the germline V gene, CDR1 is DFQATT and CDR2 is SNEGSKA (reference sequence). V lost 5 bases, J lost 0 bases, and 14 bases lay in between. The CDR3 loop reads CSALPGGTAKNIQYF. In DNA, the CDR3 is TGCAGTGCTCTCCCAGGGGGGACAGCCAAAAACATTCAGTACTTC.

This chain uses TRBV11-2 with TRBJ2-3; D may be TRBD1 (6 bases). The CDR3 covers 11 residues. Germline V gene data show CDR1 as SGHAT and CDR2 as FQNNGV. Trimming removed 4 bases from V and 11 bases from J, with 10 bases in between. CDR3 nucleotides: TGTGCCAGCAGCTCCCAGGGGATGCAGTATTTT. Translated: CASSSQGMQYF.

The CDR3 nucleotides are TGTGCCAGCAGCCAAGAAGAGGGGGGGCAAAATGAGCAGTTCTTC. Residues: CASSQEEGGQNEQFF. J is TRBJ2-1 and V is TRBV3-1; maybe TRBD2 (7 bases). CDR3 length: 15 amino acids. Germline CDR1 reads LGHDT; CDR2 reads YNNKEL (reference sequence). V lost 0 bases, J lost 7 bases, and 13 bases lay in between.

The chain carries TRBV7-8 and TRBJ2-7; D is perhaps TRBD2 (6 bases). The ends were cut back, 1 base at V and 0 bases at J, with 16 bases in the middle. The CDR3 consists of 17 residues. CDR1 and CDR2 (germline): SGHVS, FQNEAQ. CDR3 nucleotide sequence: TGTGCCAGCAGCTTAGATTCTGCGGGGTATTCCTCCTACGAGCAGTACTTC. Protein sequence: CASSLDSAGYSSYEQYF. Looking up the rest from reference TRBV7-8 and TRBJ2-7 gives the full variable domain: GAGVSQSPRYKVAKRGQDVALRCDPISGHVSLFWYQQALGQGPEFLTYFQNEAQLDKSGLPSDRFFAERPEGSVSTLKIQRTQQEDSAVYLCASSLDSAGYSSYEQYFGPGTRLTVT.

In this sample, this clonotype turned up a few times. The V and J genes are TRBV4-1 and TRBJ1-6, with D possibly matching TRBD1 (6 bases). Germline V gives CDR1 MGHRA, CDR2 YSYEKL. This CDR3 region has 17 residues. Trimming took off 0 bases at V and 5 bases at J, with 14 bases between the two ends. The CDR3 coding sequence is TGCGCCAGCAGCCAAGACTTCAGGCAGGGGAATAATTCACCCCTCCACTTT. Translation: CASSQDFRQGNNSPLHF.

A few counts support this clonotype. V gene TRBV7-9 combines with J gene TRBJ1-3; D gene unclear. The germline V and J ends were trimmed by 5 bases and 3 bases, with 5 bases remaining between them. This CDR3 is 12 amino acids long. From germline, CDR1 is SEHNR and CDR2 FQNEAQ (reference sequence). The chain's CDR3 is CASSPFGNTIYF. The DNA for the CDR3 is TGTGCCAGCAGCCCTTTTGGAAACACCATATATTTT.

This clonotype was detected only a few times. The CDR3 bases are TGCGCCAGCAGCCAGTGGCTCGTGCAAGAGACCCAGTACTTC. Residues: CASSQWLVQETQYF. The V call is TRBV4-1, the J call TRBJ2-5, with D unresolved. Per germline, CDR1 MGHRA and CDR2 YSYEKL. The CDR3 length is 14 residues. Trimming stripped 3 bases from V and 2 bases from J, with 10 bases between.

This clonotype was detected only a few times. The CDR3 DNA is TGTGCCAGCAGTCCGACAGTGGGTCATACAGATACGCAGTATTTT. This codes for CASSPTVGHTDTQYF. The chain employs TRBV3-1 and TRBJ2-3, with D tentatively TRBD1 (5 bases). The CDR3 is 15 amino acids. Germline assignment: CDR1 LGHDT and CDR2 YNNKEL (reference sequence). V was shortened by 6 bases and J by 3 bases, with 16 bases between the two germline ends.

The chain recombines TRBV29-1 with TRBJ1-2, with D possibly being TRBD1 (6 bases). V was pared by 3 bases and J by 5 bases, with 13 bases between. CDR1 and CDR2 from the germline V gene are SQVTM and ANQGSEA. This CDR3 has 13 residues. The CDR3 region is CSVDKGGRYGYTF. In DNA form, the CDR3 reads TGCAGCGTTGATAAAGGGGGTCGATATGGCTACACCTTC.

This clonotype turned up a few times. The genes are TRBV29-1 and TRBJ1-2; 7 bases line up with TRBD1. CDR3 length: 14 amino acids. Trimming at V came to 2 bases and at J to 6 bases, leaving 9 bases not matched to a gene. Looked up from germline, CDR1 is SQVTM and CDR2 is ANQGSEA. CDR3 bases: TGCAGCGTTGAAATTCTACAGGGGTACCATGGCTACACCTTC. Protein sequence: CSVEILQGYHGYTF.

This clonotype was detected ten times or more. CDR3 loop: CASISGQGAAYPQSNEQFF. The DNA of the CDR3 is TGCGCCAGCATTAGCGGACAGGGGGCGGCGTACCCCCAGTCGAATGAGCAGTTCTTC. The V gene is TRBV10-1, the J gene TRBJ2-1; 11 nucleotides agree with TRBD1. The V segment lost 7 bases and the J segment 7 bases; nucleotides outside the gene matches: 21. The CDR3 is 19 amino acids. CDR1 and CDR2 (germline): WNHNN, SYGVQD (reference sequence).

The chain employs TRBV27 and TRBJ2-2; no firm D call. In germline, CDR1 is MNHEY, CDR2 SMNVEV (reference sequence). Trimming cost V 7 bases and J 7 bases, with 22 bases left between them. This CDR3 has 16 amino acids. The CDR3 here is CASTTKDASDGGELFF. The CDR3 bases are TGTGCCAGCACCACTAAGGACGCCTCCGATGGCGGGGAGCTGTTTTTT.

This clonotype was seen many times. V and J are TRBV5-1 and TRBJ2-7; D not certain. V was clipped by 5 bases and J by 0 bases, with 12 bases between them. This CDR3 spans 14 amino acids. CDR1 and CDR2 (germline): SGHRS, YFSETQ. The CDR3 spells CASSVNWASYEQYF. The CDR3 coding sequence is TGCGCCAGCAGTGTAAATTGGGCCTCCTACGAGCAGTACTTC. The variable domain in full, completed from reference TRBV5-1 and TRBJ2-7, reads KAGVTQTPRYLIKTRGQQVTLSCSPISGHRSVSWYQQTPGQGLQFLFEYFSETQRNKGNFPGRFSGRQFSNSRSEMNVSTLELGDSALYLCASSVNWASYEQYFGPGTRLTVT.

This clonotype was picked up a small number of times. The chain uses TRBV7-6 and TRBJ2-7; 8 bases are shared with TRBD1. The CDR3 has 13 residues. The V segment lost 5 bases and the J segment 3 bases; nucleotides outside the gene matches: 3. Germline assignment: CDR1 SGHVS and CDR2 FNYEAQ. The CDR3 nucleotides read TGTGCCAGCAGCCAGGACAGGGTCTACGAGCAGTACTTC. Protein product: CASSQDRVYEQYF.

The chain joins TRBV7-2 to TRBJ2-7; D might be TRBD1 (6 bases). Trimming took off 1 base at V and 1 base at J, with 11 bases between the two ends. CDR3 length equals 15 residues. Germline V gene sequence: CDR1 SGHTA, CDR2 FQGNSA. CDR3 nucleotides: TGTGCCAGCAGCTTAGTGACAGGCCTTTCCTACGAGCAGTACTTC. This codes for CASSLVTGLSYEQYF.

The chain couples TRBV5-1 to TRBJ2-2, with 12 bases aligning to TRBD2. Trimming took 3 bases from V and 3 from J; bases not matched to a gene: 3. The CDR3 has 16 residues. Germline lookup yields CDR1 SGHRS and CDR2 YFSETQ. The CDR3 coding sequence is TGCGCCAGCAGCTCTAGGACTAGCGGGGACACCGGGGAGCTGTTTTTT. Amino acids: CASSSRTSGDTGELFF.

In its sample, this clonotype was seen a few times. The rearrangement links TRBV6-2 or TRBV6-3 to TRBJ1-2; 7 nucleotides match TRBD1. The CDR3 is made up of 12 amino acids. Germline lookup yields CDR1 MNHEY and CDR2 SVGEGT. V lost 5 bases and J lost 4; bases outside the gene matches: 1. The CDR3 spells CASSRTGYGYTF. CDR3 DNA: TGTGCCAGCAGTAGGACAGGCTATGGCTACACCTTC.

This clonotype was observed a handful of times. The germline gene is not matched at one end of the junction; a read error may be the cause. V and J are TRBV18 and TRBJ1-1; D ambiguous. In germline, CDR1 is KGHSH, CDR2 LQKENI. The CDR3 consists of 18 residues. CDR3 DNA sequence: TGTGCCAGCTCACCACGCGGTAGTAAGGAAACCAGTGGCTCTAGGTTGACCTTT. Its protein product is CASSPRGSKETSGSRLTF.

This chain links TRBV14 with TRBJ1-6; no firm D call. Germline assignment: CDR1 SGHDN and CDR2 FVKESK. The V and J ends lost 0 bases and 0 bases respectively, with 15 bases between them. The CDR3 is 19 amino acids. The CDR3 region has the DNA TGTGCCAGCAGCCAAGAGCGTTATCGGGAGAGCTCCTATAATTCACCCCTCCACTTT. The encoded protein is CASSQERYRESSYNSPLHF. Based on the CDR3 plus reference TRBV14 and TRBJ1-6, the full variable domain is EAGVTQFPSHSVIEKGQTVTLRCDPISGHDNLYWYRRVMGKEIKFLLHFVKESKQDESGMPNNRFLAERTGGTYSTLKVQPAELEDSGVYFCASSQERYRESSYNSPLHFGNGTRLTVT.

The chain links TRBV4-3 to TRBJ2-1; D gene uncertain. Trimming took 2 bases from V and 7 from J, leaving 9 bases between them. Looked up from germline, CDR1 is LGHNA and CDR2 is YSLEER. CDR3 length equals 13 residues. CDR3 protein: CASSQLGKNEQFF. CDR3 bases: TGCGCCAGCAGCCAACTAGGGAAGAATGAGCAGTTCTTC.

The CDR3 bases are TGTGCCAGCACTTTCACAGGGGACTATGGCTACACCTTC. Translation: CASTFTGDYGYTF. The rearrangement joins TRBV7-2 to TRBJ1-2; 7 positions match TRBD1. The V gene end was trimmed by 7 bases and the J gene end by 3 bases; junction bases not matched to a gene: 5. In germline, CDR1 is SGHTA, CDR2 FQGNSA. The CDR3 has 13 amino acids. Full variable domain (outside the CDR3, taken from reference TRBV7-2 and TRBJ1-2): GAGVSQSPSNKVTEKGKDVELRCDPISGHTALYWYRQSLGQGLEFLIYFQGNSAPDKSGLPSDRFSAERTGGSVSTLTIQRTQQEDSAVYLCASTFTGDYGYTFGSGTRLTVV.

The sample holds many counts of this clonotype. V gene TRBV6-6 combines with J gene TRBJ2-5; either TRBD1 or TRBD2 may supply D (7 bases each). CDR3 length: 13 amino acids. With 5 bases removed from V and 5 bases from J, the gap between germline ends came to 12 bases. Germline V gene data show CDR1 as MNHNY and CDR2 as SVGAGI (reference sequence). The CDR3 loop reads CASSDQGGETQYF. The CDR3 nucleotides read TGTGCCAGCAGTGACCAGGGGGGGGAGACCCAGTACTTC.

In its sample, this clonotype was seen many times. J is TRBJ1-2 and V is TRBV29-1, with 7 bases aligning to TRBD1. Germline lookup yields CDR1 SQVTM and CDR2 ANQGSEA. The CDR3 covers 13 residues. J lost 2 bases, V lost 5 bases, and 5 bases had no gene match. The CDR3 nucleotides read TGCAGCGTTCCGGGACAGCTAAACTATGGCTACACCTTC. It is translated as CSVPGQLNYGYTF.